Listed here are 18 T cell receptor beta chains from one sample, sequenced in a study of T cell repertoires in cytomegalovirus infection (dated by TCRdb to 2018 to 2020). The sample's treatment or condition, from its label and the paper: in vitro stimulation with specific CMV peptide epitopes to enrich CMV-specific T cells. Instrument used: Illumina HiSeq 1500. TCRdb ran its own pipeline on the public reads, namely fastp trimming at Q25 and MiXCR clone calling, and kept in-frame beta chains. Under each unique CDR3 protein, matching rows form one entry showing the most common genes and DNA. Present in this sample are more than 110,000 distinct CDR3 sequences, around 32% of which were seen just once. The ten largest clones capture about 50% of the sample. The antigens these receptors bind are not known. This material consisted of CD8+ T cells from cultured PBMCs, taken from culture after CMV antigen stimulation. These receptors originate from a human donor in good health (CMV status not recorded). Some clones in this sample may be carry-over from other donors' samples.

The chain couples TRBV4-1 to TRBJ1-5; possibly TRBD1 for D (5 bases). The CDR3 is 15 amino acids. Trimming stripped 5 bases from V and 4 bases from J, with 15 bases between. Germline-derived CDR1 and CDR2 are MGHRA and YSYEKL. The CDR3 loop reads CASSDPGGRNQPQHF. CDR3 coding DNA: TGCGCCAGCAGCGATCCGGGGGGTAGGAATCAGCCCCAGCATTTT.

This clonotype occurred a few times. The J gene is TRBJ2-2, the V gene TRBV11-3; D is unresolved. The CDR3 is 12 residues long. The V end was cut by 5 bases, the J end by 6 bases, with 7 bases between. CDR1 and CDR2 from the germline V gene are SGHNT and YENEEA. This chain's CDR3 is CASSAEAGELFF. For the CDR3, the DNA is TGTGCCAGCAGCGCAGAGGCCGGGGAGCTGTTTTTT.

This clonotype was seen only a few times. V gene TRBV5-4 combines with J gene TRBJ2-2; tentatively, D is TRBD2 (5 bases). The V end lost 1 base, the J end lost 7 bases, and 8 bases lay between the germline ends. The CDR3 runs 13 residues. Per the germline V gene, CDR1 is SGHNT and CDR2 is YYREEE (reference sequence). The DNA for the CDR3 is TGTGCCAGCAGCTTGAGAGGGAACGGGGAGCTGTTTTTT. Its translation: CASSLRGNGELFF.

V gene TRBV6-5 combines with J gene TRBJ1-1; D might be TRBD1 (5 bases). This CDR3 comprises 13 residues. Germline V gives CDR1 MNHEY, CDR2 SVGAGI. Trimming pared 10 bases from V and 4 bases from J, leaving 16 bases between. CDR3 amino acids: CATQWGRATEAFF. The DNA for the CDR3 is TGTGCCACCCAGTGGGGCAGGGCCACTGAAGCTTTCTTT.

The sample holds a few counts of this clonotype. This chain connects TRBV7-9 to TRBJ2-7, with D perhaps matching TRBD2 (5 bases). With 0 bases removed from V and 6 bases from J, the gap between germline ends came to 6 bases. The V gene's germline CDR1 is SEHNR and CDR2 FQNEAQ (reference sequence). This CDR3 comprises 12 residues. This CDR3 is CASSLARAEQYF. The CDR3 bases are TGTGCCAGCAGCTTAGCGCGGGCCGAGCAGTACTTC.

This clonotype was seen at least ten times. The chain has TRBV7-2 and TRBJ2-7, with TRBD2 matching 10 bases. After removal of 0 bases from V and 5 bases from J, the junction contained 4 bases not matched to a gene. From germline, CDR1 is SGHTA and CDR2 FQGNSA. The CDR3 length is 15 residues. The CDR3 protein is CASSLAAGLADEQYF. For the CDR3, the DNA is TGTGCCAGCAGCTTAGCTGCAGGACTAGCGGACGAGCAGTACTTC.

The CDR3 reads CASSSPRGLNTDTQYF. CDR3 sequence (DNA): TGTGCCAGCAGCTCACCACGAGGGCTAAACACAGATACGCAGTATTTT. J is TRBJ2-3 and V is TRBV7-3, with D perhaps matching TRBD2 (5 bases). V dropped 4 bases and J dropped 2 bases, with 16 bases sitting between them. The CDR3 consists of 16 residues. The germline gives CDR1 SGHTA, CDR2 FQGTGA.

The V call is TRBV13, the J call TRBJ2-7, with 12 bases matching TRBD1. V lost 6 bases and J lost 6; bases outside the gene matches: 9. There are 15 residues in the CDR3. CDR1 PRHDT and CDR2 FYEKMQ come from the germline V gene (reference sequence). The CDR3 sequence: CASRLLGQGAPEQYF. The CDR3 nucleotides are TGTGCCAGCAGATTGTTGGGACAGGGGGCCCCCGAGCAGTACTTC.

CDR3 sequence (DNA): TGTGCCAGCAGTTTATCCGGGGGGTCTGAGCAGTTCTTC. It specifies CASSLSGGSEQFF. The gene calls are TRBV28 and TRBJ2-1; 7 positions agree with TRBD2. The V gene's germline CDR1 is MDHEN and CDR2 SYDVKM. The junction had 3 bases not matched to a gene; V was cut back by 1 base and J by 9 bases. The length of the CDR3 is 13 residues.

This sequence joins TRBV12-3 or TRBV12-4 and TRBJ2-7; TRBD1 might be the D (6 bases). This CDR3 region has 13 residues. V lost 6 bases and J 10 bases, leaving 19 bases between the germline ends. CDR3 in amino acids: CASSLGQLLYQYF. CDR3 coding DNA: TGTGCCAGCAGCCTGGGACAATTATTATACCAGTACTTC.

This clonotype was found many times. V is TRBV27 and J is TRBJ1-6; D ambiguous. Germline lookup yields CDR1 MNHEY and CDR2 SMNVEV (reference sequence). Between the trimmed V and J ends, which lost 0 bases and 13 bases, there was a span of 19 bases. The CDR3 sequence is 16 residues long. CDR3 bases: TGTGCCAGCAGTTTATCCAACAGCGTGACTCCCTTCCCCCTCCACTTT. Protein: CASSLSNSVTPFPLHF.

This clonotype occurred a few times. V gene TRBV4-1 combines with J gene TRBJ2-1, with 8 positions matching TRBD1. Germline-derived CDR1 and CDR2 are MGHRA and YSYEKL. The length of the CDR3 is 14 residues. Trimming removed 1 base from V and 6 bases from J; junction bases left unmatched: 2. CDR3 loop: CASSQGTGSNEQFF. CDR3 nucleotides: TGCGCCAGCAGCCAAGGGACAGGGTCCAATGAGCAGTTCTTC.

This clonotype was seen ten or more times. V is TRBV7-2 and J is TRBJ1-5; 8 nucleotides align to TRBD1. Trimming cost V 1 base and J 4 bases; bases outside gene matches: 6. The germline V gene encodes CDR1 SGHTA and CDR2 FQGNSA. The CDR3 totals 16 residues. The CDR3 is CASSLVRTGRNQPQHF. CDR3 bases: TGTGCCAGCAGCTTAGTCAGGACAGGGAGGAATCAGCCCCAGCATTTT.

This clonotype came up a few times. The V and J genes are TRBV27 and TRBJ2-1, with 9 positions matching TRBD1. Germline values: CDR1 MNHEY, CDR2 SMNVEV (reference sequence). The CDR3 totals 14 residues. After removal of 6 bases from V and 14 bases from J, the junction contained 14 bases not matched to a gene. CDR3 nucleotides: TGTGCCAGCAGACTCCTGGGACAGGGATCGGTTGAGTTCTTC. Residues: CASRLLGQGSVEFF.

This clonotype was picked up a small number of times. The chain carries TRBV7-2 and TRBJ1-4; a possible D gene is TRBD1 (6 bases). CDR1 SGHTA and CDR2 FQGNSA come from the germline V gene. V dropped 5 bases and J dropped 8 bases, with 21 bases sitting between them. The CDR3 runs to 16 residues. This chain's CDR3 is CASSTPGHALREKLFF. DNA of the CDR3: TGTGCCAGCAGCACCCCGGGACACGCCCTTCGGGAAAAACTGTTTTTT.

The genes are TRBV20-1 and TRBJ2-2, with D possibly matching TRBD2 (7 bases). The V gene lost 5 bases and the J gene lost 4 bases, with 17 bases spanning the gap. The CDR3 is 15 residues long. Germline-derived CDR1 and CDR2 are DFQATT and SNEGSKA (reference sequence). As DNA, the CDR3 is TGCAGTGCTCGAGGGGGGGGGCACGGCACCGGGGAGCTGTTTTTT. Translation: CSARGGGHGTGELFF.

The CDR3 sequence: CASSVGTSGGISFYNEQFF. CDR3 bases: TGTGCCAGCAGCGTCGGGACTAGCGGGGGGATTTCCTTCTACAATGAGCAGTTCTTC. The chain employs TRBV7-6 and TRBJ2-1, with 15 positions matching TRBD2. The CDR3 contains 19 residues. Trimming cost V 5 bases and J 3 bases; bases outside gene matches: 11. The V gene's germline CDR1 is SGHVS and CDR2 FNYEAQ.

In this sample, this clonotype turned up many times. The chain carries TRBV7-2 and TRBJ2-5, with D tentatively TRBD1 or TRBD2 (5 bases each). CDR3 length equals 14 residues. Trimming stripped 1 base from V and 9 bases from J, with 15 bases between. The germline gives CDR1 SGHTA, CDR2 FQGNSA. The DNA for the CDR3 is TGTGCCAGCAGCTTAGGAGGGCCCCTGGGGGCCCAGTACTTC. This codes for CASSLGGPLGAQYF.